The rows below give T cell receptor beta chains drawn from one sample of a study of shared clonotypes between healthy human individuals. Profiling relied on immunoSEQ multiplex PCR, and the TCRdb table lists in-frame clones only, not all of them. The sample includes around 2,000,000 clones, about 95% of them seen just once. The specimen sequenced was naive CD8+ T cells sorted from blood. These receptors were obtained from a man between 18 and 29 years old in good health. Each CDR3 is given with its conserved first and last residue. Each record gives: CDR3 DNA, CDR3 protein, J gene, D gene, V gene, clone size. The D gene is left open where the match is weak. The size field is filled for only some rows; it gives once, few, many or a size class.

DNA: TGTGCCAGCAGTGAATACGAGCGGGGGGACAACTACAATGAGCAGTTCTTC; CDR3: CASSEYERGDNYNEQFF; J: TRBJ2-1; D: TRBD2; V: TRBV6-1; size: NA
DNA: TGCGCCAGCAGCAATCTGGGACGGCAGAACACTGAAGCTTTCTTT; CDR3: CASSNLGRQNTEAFF; J: TRBJ1-1; D: NA; V: TRBV5-1; size: few
DNA: TGTGCCAGCGCGACCTCCGGGACAAACTCCTACGAGCAGTACTTC; CDR3: CASATSGTNSYEQYF; J: TRBJ2-7; D: NA; V: TRBV6-5; size: NA
DNA: TGCGCCAGCAGCTCCCCTCCCGGACTAGCGGGGGGTTACACCGGGGAGCTGTTTTTT; CDR3: CASSSPPGLAGGYTGELFF; J: TRBJ2-2; D: TRBD2; V: TRBV5-1; size: NA
DNA: TGTGCCAGCGGCAATACAGGGGGGGAACAGCCCCAGCATTTT; CDR3: CASGNTGGEQPQHF; J: TRBJ1-5; D: TRBD1; V: TRBV27; size: NA
DNA: TGCGCCAGCAGTCAAACAGACAGGGGGCTCAATGGCTACACCTTC; CDR3: CASSQTDRGLNGYTF; J: TRBJ1-2; D: TRBD1; V: TRBV23-1; size: NA
DNA: TGTGCCAGTAGTCTGGGAGGGGACACTGAAGCTTTCTTT; CDR3: CASSLGGDTEAFF; J: TRBJ1-1; D: NA; V: TRBV19; size: NA
DNA: TGTGCCAGCAGCTTACGGGACGGACTAGCGGAAGAGACCCAGTACTTC; CDR3: CASSLRDGLAEETQYF; J: TRBJ2-5; D: TRBD2; V: TRBV7-9; size: NA
DNA: TGTGCCAGCAGCTTACCGAGGGGTCAGAATGAAAAACTGTTTTTT; CDR3: CASSLPRGQNEKLFF; J: TRBJ1-4; D: NA; V: TRBV7-9; size: NA
DNA: TGCGCCAGCAGCCAAGACCCTACAGTTCAATCCTACAATGAGCAGTTCTTC; CDR3: CASSQDPTVQSYNEQFF; J: TRBJ2-1; D: NA; V: TRBV4-3; size: NA
DNA: TGTGCCAGCAGTGGAAGCTTGGGTGAGCAGTTCTTC; CDR3: CASSGSLGEQFF; J: TRBJ2-1; D: NA; V: TRBV2; size: NA
DNA: TGTGCCACCAGCAGAGATCTTGGGGTGAATCAGCCCCAGCATTTT; CDR3: CATSRDLGVNQPQHF; J: TRBJ1-5; D: NA; V: TRBV15; size: NA
DNA: TGTGCCAGCAGCTTAGCCTTGGTTTGGGTTAGCGGGCACACTGAAGCTTTCTTT; CDR3: CASSLALVWVSGHTEAFF; J: TRBJ1-1; D: NA; V: TRBV7-2; size: NA
DNA: TGTGCCAGCAGCCCGGCGGCGTTGGAAGGCTACACCTTC; CDR3: CASSPAALEGYTF; J: TRBJ1-2; D: NA; V: TRBV7-9; size: NA
DNA: TGTGCCAGCAGCTTACTCGGTACAGGGATCAGCGATGAGCAGTTCTTC; CDR3: CASSLLGTGISDEQFF; J: TRBJ2-1; D: NA; V: TRBV7-9; size: NA
DNA: TGTGCCAGCAGCTTAGGCGTGAGCTCCTACAATGAGCAGTTCTTC; CDR3: CASSLGVSSYNEQFF; J: TRBJ2-1; D: NA; V: TRBV7-8; size: NA
DNA: TGTGCCTGGGCAACGGGGGGTCCGGGAACTGAAGCTTTCTTT; CDR3: CAWATGGPGTEAFF; J: TRBJ1-1; D: NA; V: TRBV30; size: once
DNA: TGTGCCAGCAGTGAAGAGGGACAGGGGGGAGAAGAGACCCAGTACTTC; CDR3: CASSEEGQGGEETQYF; J: TRBJ2-5; D: TRBD1; V: TRBV6-1; size: NA
DNA: TGTGCCAGCAGTGAAGCGGGACTAGCGGGAGTTCAGCAGTTCTTC; CDR3: CASSEAGLAGVQQFF; J: TRBJ2-1; D: TRBD2; V: TRBV2; size: NA
DNA: TGTGCCAGCTCACCTCTAGACAGTTTGGGAGAAAAACTGTTTTTT; CDR3: CASSPLDSLGEKLFF; J: TRBJ1-4; D: NA; V: TRBV18; size: NA
DNA: TGTGCCAGCAGCTTCCGGGACGAAGGTTACAATGAGCAGTTCTTC; CDR3: CASSFRDEGYNEQFF; J: TRBJ2-1; D: NA; V: TRBV7-2; size: NA
DNA: TGTGCCAGCAGCATCGCCCGGGACAGCCAAGAGACCCAGTACTTC; CDR3: CASSIARDSQETQYF; J: TRBJ2-5; D: TRBD1; V: TRBV11-2; size: NA
DNA: TGTGCCAGCAGCTTGGACGGACAGGGACTTAACTATGGCTACACCTTC; CDR3: CASSLDGQGLNYGYTF; J: TRBJ1-2; D: TRBD1; V: TRBV5-6; size: NA
DNA: TGTGCCAGCAGCGTAGAGGGGACTAGCGGCGATACGCAGTATTTT; CDR3: CASSVEGTSGDTQYF; J: TRBJ2-3; D: TRBD2; V: TRBV9; size: NA
DNA: TGTGCCAGTAGTATAGCTGAGGGGTACTACGAGCAGTACTTC; CDR3: CASSIAEGYYEQYF; J: TRBJ2-7; D: NA; V: TRBV19; size: NA
DNA: TGTGCCAGCAGCTATCGACAGGGAGATTCCTACGAGCAGTACTTC; CDR3: CASSYRQGDSYEQYF; J: TRBJ2-7; D: TRBD1; V: TRBV7-6; size: NA
DNA: TGTGCCAGCAGTTACGGGAGCGGGAGTTACGAGCAGTACTTC; CDR3: CASSYGSGSYEQYF; J: TRBJ2-7; D: TRBD2; V: TRBV6-6; size: NA
DNA: TGTGCCAGCAGCTTGCTGGAAGCTGAAGCTTTCTTT; CDR3: CASSLLEAEAFF; J: TRBJ1-1; D: NA; V: TRBV5-4; size: NA